The 13 T cell receptor beta chains below were found in one sample sequenced in a study of T cells in localized non-small cell lung cancer. Repertoires were generated with immunoSEQ multiplex PCR, while TCRdb's copy carries only in-frame clones and drops some. The sample lists some 130,000 clones, more than 70% occurring once. This sample comprised peripheral blood, obtained before any cancer treatment. The receptors were gathered from a female donor older than 55 with stage I lung adenocarcinoma.

This clone came up once. The chain uses TRBV29-1 and TRBJ1-1; D remains unclear. The V end was cut by 7 bases, the J end by 0 bases, with 12 bases between. The CDR3 extends over 13 amino acids. Germline CDR1 reads SQVTM; CDR2 reads ANQGSEA. CDR3 in DNA: TGCAGCGCCAGGACGGCCATGAACACTGAAGCTTTCTTT. Translating it yields CSARTAMNTEAFF.

V is TRBV5-1 and J is TRBJ1-4; TRBD1 matches 7 bases. CDR1 and CDR2 (germline): SGHRS, YFSETQ. J lost 3 bases, V lost 1 base, and 3 bases had no gene match. The CDR3 covers 15 residues. DNA of the CDR3: TGCGCCAGCAGCTTGTTGCAGGGGGCTAATGAAAAACTGTTTTTT. Protein product: CASSLLQGANEKLFF.

The gene calls are TRBV14 and TRBJ2-7, with no clear D. In germline, CDR1 is SGHDN, CDR2 FVKESK. Trimming took 1 base from V and 4 from J, leaving 8 bases between them. The CDR3 loop spans 13 amino acids. The chain's CDR3 is CASSQVRFYEQYF. For the CDR3, the DNA is TGTGCCAGCAGCCAAGTCAGGTTTTACGAGCAGTACTTC.

The chain links TRBV20-1 to TRBJ2-1; D might be TRBD2 (6 bases). This CDR3 spans 10 amino acids. Germline loops: CDR1 DFQATT, CDR2 SNEGSKA (reference sequence). V lost 3 bases to trimming and J lost 14 bases, with 11 bases between them. CDR3 sequence reads: CSASRGGEFF. The CDR3 DNA reads TGCAGTGCTAGCCGGGGCGGGGAGTTCTTC.

This clone was detected only once. The chain combines TRBV2 with TRBJ2-1; D possibly uses TRBD1 or TRBD2 (5 bases each). Germline loops: CDR1 SNHLY, CDR2 FYNNEI. This CDR3 spans 20 amino acids. The V and J ends lost 0 bases and 1 base respectively, with 22 bases between them. CDR3 region: CASSEAWDGASPGSYNEQFF. The CDR3 coding sequence is TGTGCCAGCAGTGAAGCTTGGGATGGGGCTTCCCCGGGATCCTACAATGAGCAGTTCTTC.

The V gene is TRBV5-5, the J gene TRBJ1-1; tentative D call: TRBD1 (6 bases). V lost 0 bases and J 10 bases, leaving 13 bases between the germline ends. This CDR3 has 13 residues. Germline assignment: CDR1 SGHKS and CDR2 YYEKEE (reference sequence). The CDR3 nucleotides are TGTGCCAGCAGCTTGGCCGAGGGGGTCAGAGCTTTCTTT. Translating it yields CASSLAEGVRAFF.

The chain couples TRBV29-1 to TRBJ2-5; D call uncertain. The CDR3 length is 13 residues. The germline gives CDR1 SQVTM, CDR2 ANQGSEA. Trimming shortened V by 7 bases and J by 4 bases, and 16 bases separated the two germline ends. In DNA form, the CDR3 reads TGCAGCGCCGAACTACCGCCTGCAGAGACCCAGTACTTC. Encoded protein: CSAELPPAETQYF.

The rearrangement uses TRBV5-4 and TRBJ2-5; D uncertain. V lost 0 bases, J lost 5 bases, and 14 bases lay in between. This CDR3 comprises 15 residues. Germline CDR1 SGHNT, CDR2 YYREEE (reference sequence). The CDR3 DNA reads TGTGCCAGCAGCTTGGGGCCCAACGAAGTGGAGACCCAGTACTTC. This sequence encodes CASSLGPNEVETQYF.

The CDR3 sequence: CASSLRQTYEQYF. The CDR3 DNA reads TGTGCCAGCAGCCTCCGACAAACCTACGAGCAGTACTTC. The rearrangement links TRBV6-5 to TRBJ2-7; no clear D gene. Trimming pared 6 bases from V and 2 bases from J, leaving 11 bases between. This CDR3 has 13 amino acids. The germline gives CDR1 MNHEY, CDR2 SVGAGI.

CDR3 region: CASSSGDRGTQYF. The CDR3, as DNA: TGTGCCAGCAGTAGCGGAGATCGGGGTACGCAGTATTTT. The rearrangement links TRBV6-6 to TRBJ2-3; D might be TRBD2 (5 bases). CDR1 and CDR2 from the germline V gene are MNHNY and SVGAGI (reference sequence). The CDR3 has 13 residues. Trimming took 5 bases from V and 8 from J, leaving 14 bases between them.

This chain connects TRBV7-3 to TRBJ2-1; TRBD2 matches at 7 bases. The CDR3 covers 17 residues. The germline gives CDR1 SGHTA, CDR2 FQGTGA. V gave up 2 bases and J gave up 0 bases; unmatched junction bases: 7. The CDR3 is CASSLVAGASSYNEQFF. CDR3 bases: TGTGCCAGCAGCTTAGTAGCGGGTGCTAGCTCCTACAATGAGCAGTTCTTC.

This clone has a count of ten or more. At one of its ends the junction is not consistent with the germline gene, which may arise from a read error. The gene calls are TRBV7-7 and TRBJ2-7; 9 nucleotides line up with TRBD1. CDR3 length equals 13 residues. Germline-derived CDR1 and CDR2 are SSHAT and FNYEAQ (reference sequence). The DNA for the CDR3 is TGTGCTAGCAGTTCCGGGACAGGGAGCGAGCAGTACTTC. Protein sequence: CASSSGTGSEQYF.

The chain joins TRBV27 to TRBJ1-3; the match to TRBD1 covers 7 bases. CDR1 MNHEY and CDR2 SMNVEV come from the germline V gene (reference sequence). Trimming cost V 2 bases and J 4 bases; bases outside gene matches: 2. The length of the CDR3 is 14 residues. The chain's CDR3 is CASSLRQGGNTIYF. The CDR3 nucleotides are TGTGCCAGCAGTTTACGACAGGGAGGAAACACCATATATTTT.